This T cell receptor beta chain was obtained from a study of blood T cell repertoires in COVID-19. Clones were read by immunoSEQ multiplex PCR, and TCRdb kept only the in-frame ones, dropping some. The data hold about 74,000 clones, with 84% observed a single time. The receptor was isolated from a man in his fifties with active COVID-19. Sequencing input: peripheral blood.

CDR3 sequence: CASSSRTSGANEQFF. The CDR3 DNA reads as TGTGCCAGCAGTTCGAGGACTAGCGGCGCCAATGAGCAGTTCTTC. The chain has TRBV27 and TRBJ2-1, with 10 positions matching TRBD2. This CDR3 has 15 residues. From germline, CDR1 is MNHEY and CDR2 SMNVEV (reference sequence). V shed 4 bases and J 6 bases; nucleotides not matched to a gene: 6.